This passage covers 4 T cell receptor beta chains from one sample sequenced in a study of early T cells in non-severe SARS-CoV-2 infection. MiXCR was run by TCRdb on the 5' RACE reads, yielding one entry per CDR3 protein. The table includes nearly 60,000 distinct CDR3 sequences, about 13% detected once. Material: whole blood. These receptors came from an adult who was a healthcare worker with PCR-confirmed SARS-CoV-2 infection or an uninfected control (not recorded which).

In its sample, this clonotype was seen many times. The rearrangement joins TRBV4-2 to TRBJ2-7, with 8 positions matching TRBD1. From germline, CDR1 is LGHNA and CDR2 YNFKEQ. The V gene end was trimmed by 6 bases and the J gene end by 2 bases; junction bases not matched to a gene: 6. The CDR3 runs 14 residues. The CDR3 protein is CASRLDRGTYEQYF. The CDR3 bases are TGTGCCAGCAGACTCGACAGGGGAACCTACGAGCAGTACTTC.

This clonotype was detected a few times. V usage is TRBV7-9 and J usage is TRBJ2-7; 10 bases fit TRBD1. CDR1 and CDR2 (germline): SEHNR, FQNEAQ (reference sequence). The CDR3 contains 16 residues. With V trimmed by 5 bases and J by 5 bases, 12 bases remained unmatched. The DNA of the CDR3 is TGTGCCAGCAGCCCCTTTAGGACAGGGGGTGTCCACGAGCAGTACTTC. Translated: CASSPFRTGGVHEQYF.

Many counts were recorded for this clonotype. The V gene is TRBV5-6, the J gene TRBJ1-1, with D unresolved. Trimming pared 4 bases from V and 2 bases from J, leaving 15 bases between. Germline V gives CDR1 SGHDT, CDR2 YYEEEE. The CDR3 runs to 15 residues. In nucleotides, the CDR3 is TGTGCCAGCAGCGCAAGAGGACGGCGAAACACTGAAGCTTTCTTT. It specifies CASSARGRRNTEAFF.

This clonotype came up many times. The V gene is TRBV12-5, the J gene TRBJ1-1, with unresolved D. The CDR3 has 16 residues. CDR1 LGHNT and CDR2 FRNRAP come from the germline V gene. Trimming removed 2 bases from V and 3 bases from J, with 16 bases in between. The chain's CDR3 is CASGLKVGVGDTEAFF. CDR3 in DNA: TGTGCTAGTGGTTTGAAGGTTGGGGTAGGCGACACTGAAGCTTTCTTT.